This entry is about one T cell receptor (beta chain). Prior to thyroid surgery, none of the patients had received any treatment. These data belong to a study of metastatic and nonmetastatic thyroid tumors. Deletions cut 5 bases from V and 7 bases from J, with 25 bases between. Germline V gene lookup returns CDR1 SGHAT and CDR2 FQDESV (reference sequence). This CDR3 is 17 amino acids long. TCRdb reprocessed the PCR reads via MiXCR. Of around 61,000 clones listed, just under 30% are singletons. This rearrangement joins TRBV11-1 to TRBJ2-3; D gene unclear. This TCR was recovered from a female donor with papillary thyroid cancer or a benign thyroid nodule (not recorded which). Some clones in this sample may be carry-over from other donors' samples. The sample comprised blood. The CDR3 coding sequence is TGTGCCAGCAGCCTTGGTGTGGCGGCTCCTATGATAAATACGCAGTATTTT. Its translation is CASSLGVAAPMINTQYF.